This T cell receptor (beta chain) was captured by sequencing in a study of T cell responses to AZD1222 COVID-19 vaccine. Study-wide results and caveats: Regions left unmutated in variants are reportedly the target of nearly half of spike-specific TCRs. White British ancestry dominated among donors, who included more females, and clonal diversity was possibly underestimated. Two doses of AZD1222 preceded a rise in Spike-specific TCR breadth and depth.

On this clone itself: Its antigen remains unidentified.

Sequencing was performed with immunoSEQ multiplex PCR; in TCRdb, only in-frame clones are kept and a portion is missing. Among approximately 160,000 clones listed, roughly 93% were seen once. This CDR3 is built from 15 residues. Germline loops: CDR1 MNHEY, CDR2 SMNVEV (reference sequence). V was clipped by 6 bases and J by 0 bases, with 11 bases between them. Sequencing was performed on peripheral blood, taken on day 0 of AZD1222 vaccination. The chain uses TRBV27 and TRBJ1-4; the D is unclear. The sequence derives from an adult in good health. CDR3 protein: CASRRQSATNEKLFF. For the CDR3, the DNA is TGTGCCAGCAGGAGACAATCTGCAACTAATGAAAAACTGTTTTTT.